This T cell receptor beta chain was recovered during a study of shared clonotypes between healthy human individuals. Sequenced by immunoSEQ multiplex PCR; TCRdb stores in-frame clones only, minus some. The sample has 900,000 to 1,200,000 clones; approximately 78% are singletons. This CDR3 has 16 residues. Trimming took 1 base from V and 2 from J; bases not matched to a gene: 6. The germline V gene has CDR1 KGHSH and CDR2 LQKENI. The chain links TRBV18 to TRBJ2-3; 7 nucleotides line up with TRBD2. The TCR comes from a man aged 18 to 29 in good health. Some clones in this sample may be carry-over from other donors' samples. Sequencing input: memory CD4+ T cells from PBMCs. Subset described: CD45RA-negative fraction. CDR3 in amino acids: CASSPLSAGPTDTQYF. DNA of the CDR3: TGTGCCAGCTCACCACTTTCAGCGGGGCCCACAGATACGCAGTATTTT.